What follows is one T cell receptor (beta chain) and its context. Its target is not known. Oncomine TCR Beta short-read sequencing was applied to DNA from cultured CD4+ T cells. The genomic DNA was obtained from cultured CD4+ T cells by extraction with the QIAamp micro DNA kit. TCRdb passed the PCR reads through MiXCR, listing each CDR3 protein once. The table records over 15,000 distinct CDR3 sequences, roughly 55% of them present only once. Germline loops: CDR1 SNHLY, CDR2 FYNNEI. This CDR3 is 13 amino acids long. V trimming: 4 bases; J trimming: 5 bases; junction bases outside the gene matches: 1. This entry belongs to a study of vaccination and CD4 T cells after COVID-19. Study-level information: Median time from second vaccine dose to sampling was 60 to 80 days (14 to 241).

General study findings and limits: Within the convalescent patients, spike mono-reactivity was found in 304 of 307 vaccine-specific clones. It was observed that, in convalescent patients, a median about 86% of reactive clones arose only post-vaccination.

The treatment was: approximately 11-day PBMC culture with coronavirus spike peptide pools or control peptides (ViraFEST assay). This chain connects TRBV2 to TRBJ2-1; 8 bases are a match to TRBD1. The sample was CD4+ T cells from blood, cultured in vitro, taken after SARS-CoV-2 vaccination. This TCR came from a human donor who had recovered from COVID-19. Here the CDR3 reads CASSVDRDNEQFF. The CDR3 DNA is TGTGCCAGCAGTGTGGACAGGGACAATGAGCAGTTCTTC.